This TCR beta chain originates from a study of blood T cell repertoires in COVID-19. For the study at large: PBMCs, B-cell-depleted T cells, or T cells provided the cDNA or gDNA that made up the material.

V was cut by 3 bases and J by 9 bases, with 12 bases left in between. Germline CDR1 and CDR2: SGHNT and YENEEA. This CDR3 spans 13 amino acids. As originally analysed: How many nucleated cells were present was estimated from reference gene primer amplification. The method was immunoSEQ multiplex PCR; TCRdb's version includes in-frame clones alone and lacks a portion of them. V, J and clone size are those of that table, while D and trimming were read from the DNA. Of around 250,000 clones in the sample, about four fifths were seen once. The rearrangement links TRBV11-3 to TRBJ2-1, with D possibly being TRBD2 (6 bases). The material sequenced was PBMCs or T cells enriched from blood (not recorded which). The receptor comes from a man in his forties who had been exposed to COVID-19. This chain's CDR3 is CASSFLVGGEQFF. As DNA, the CDR3 is TGTGCCAGCAGCTTTCTGGTGGGGGGTGAGCAGTTCTTC.